This is a list of T cell receptor beta chains from one sample in a study of CD8 T cells in ankylosing spondylitis. In TCRdb, the 5' RACE reads were re-called with MiXCR into one record per CDR3 protein. The sample carries 250,000 to 350,000 distinct CDR3 sequences, 20% recorded once. The sequenced material came from blood, either unsorted or a sorted T cell fraction (not recorded which). These receptors came from a male donor with ankylosing spondylitis or in good health (not recorded which). The CDR3 runs from the conserved cysteine through the conserved F or W. Each record gives: CDR3 DNA, CDR3 protein, D gene, clone size, J gene, V gene. A D gene is named only where the DNA matches it firmly. Not every row has a clone size; where given, it reads once, few, many or a size class.

DNA: TGTGCCAGCAGCCGGCCCCGGGACAGGGTTGACACCGGGGAGCTGTTTTTT; CDR3: CASSRPRDRVDTGELFF; D: TRBD1; size: -; J: TRBJ2-2; V: TRBV3-1
DNA: TGTGCCAGCACTCCGGGCCCTCGGCAGCCCCAGCATTTT; CDR3: CASTPGPRQPQHF; D: -; size: -; J: TRBJ1-5; V: TRBV28
DNA: TGTGCTAGCAGCTTAGGGACAGTACAGAATGAGCAGTTCTTC; CDR3: CASSLGTVQNEQFF; D: TRBD1; size: few; J: TRBJ2-1; V: TRBV7-7
DNA: TGTGCCAGCAGTTTTCCCTCCTCCAGGGGGGGGGCCCTAGTCACCGGGGAGCTGTTTTTT; CDR3: CASSFPSSRGGALVTGELFF; D: -; size: -; J: TRBJ2-2; V: TRBV12-3/TRBV12-4
DNA: TGCGCCAGCAGCATGAGCGGGGACCTGTTTGAGACCCAGTACTTC; CDR3: CASSMSGDLFETQYF; D: TRBD2; size: -; J: TRBJ2-5; V: TRBV5-1
DNA: TGTGCCAGTAGTACCACTAGCGGGGTAGAGACCCAGTACTTC; CDR3: CASSTTSGVETQYF; D: TRBD2; size: -; J: TRBJ2-5; V: TRBV19
DNA: TGTGCCAGCAGCCCCCATGCTAGCGGGGGGGCGGGAAACATTCAGTACTTC; CDR3: CASSPHASGGAGNIQYF; D: TRBD2; size: -; J: TRBJ2-4; V: TRBV3-1
DNA: TGTGCCAGCAGTCCTCCTCTGACTAGCGGGGGTGGGGATACGCAGTATTTT; CDR3: CASSPPLTSGGGDTQYF; D: TRBD2; size: few; J: TRBJ2-3; V: TRBV12-3/TRBV12-4
DNA: TGTGCCAGCACCTCCCTCCGGGAAGGTGGCTACACCTTC; CDR3: CASTSLREGGYTF; D: -; size: -; J: TRBJ1-2; V: TRBV7-9
DNA: TGCGCCAGCAGTGAGTTCGCCTCCGGGAACCAGTACTTC; CDR3: CASSEFASGNQYF; D: -; size: few; J: TRBJ2-4; V: TRBV10-1
DNA: TGTGCCAGCAGCCATTTCCCTGAAATACGCGAGCAGTTCTTC; CDR3: CASSHFPEIREQFF; D: -; size: few; J: TRBJ2-1; V: TRBV3-1
DNA: TGTGCCAGCAGCGAGACTGGTTTCAATAATTCACCCCTCCACTTT; CDR3: CASSETGFNNSPLHF; D: -; size: few; J: TRBJ1-6; V: TRBV7-8
DNA: TGTGCCAGCAGCCTCCGGACAGGGGTAGGTCTTCTGTTCTTC; CDR3: CASSLRTGVGLLFF; D: TRBD1; size: few; J: TRBJ2-1; V: TRBV3-1
DNA: TGCGTCAGCAGCTTGAGAGGGTTAGACGAAAAACTGTTTTTT; CDR3: CVSSLRGLDEKLFF; D: -; size: -; J: TRBJ1-4; V: TRBV5-1
DNA: TGTGCCAGCAGCTTAGACCAGGCCGAAGCTTTCTTT; CDR3: CASSLDQAEAFF; D: -; size: -; J: TRBJ1-1; V: TRBV7-9
DNA: TGTGCCAGCAGCCAAGATGTGGGACAGGGCCCCAATGAGCAGTTCTTC; CDR3: CASSQDVGQGPNEQFF; D: TRBD1; size: few; J: TRBJ2-1; V: TRBV4-2
DNA: TGCAGTGCCGACGTCTTAGGGGGTGGCACTGAAGCTTTCTTT; CDR3: CSADVLGGGTEAFF; D: -; size: few; J: TRBJ1-1; V: TRBV20-1
DNA: TGTGCCAGCAGCCGACGACTAGCGGGAGTGACAGATACGCAGTATTTT; CDR3: CASSRRLAGVTDTQYF; D: TRBD2; size: few; J: TRBJ2-3; V: TRBV3-1
DNA: TGTGCCAGCAGTTTAGTGGGTCAGGATCTAAACTATGGCTACACCTTC; CDR3: CASSLVGQDLNYGYTF; D: -; size: -; J: TRBJ1-2; V: TRBV12-3/TRBV12-4
DNA: TGTGCCAGCAGTCAACAAGGGGGTATTGGTGGCTACACCTTC; CDR3: CASSQQGGIGGYTF; D: -; size: once; J: TRBJ1-2; V: TRBV27
DNA: TGTGCCAGCTGGACAGGGGGCGCTGGGAACACCGGGGAGCTGTTTTTT; CDR3: CASWTGGAGNTGELFF; D: TRBD1; size: -; J: TRBJ2-2; V: TRBV6-1
DNA: TGTGCCAGCAGCCAAGGCGATGCGCAGAATACGCAGTATTTT; CDR3: CASSQGDAQNTQYF; D: -; size: -; J: TRBJ2-3; V: TRBV4-2
DNA: TGTGCCAGCAGACCGACCCCAAGGGAAAACACCATATATTTT; CDR3: CASRPTPRENTIYF; D: -; size: few; J: TRBJ1-3; V: TRBV12-3/TRBV12-4
DNA: TGCGCCAGCAGTGAGTTGCCCCCCATGGGAGATCAGCCCCAGCATTTT; CDR3: CASSELPPMGDQPQHF; D: -; size: -; J: TRBJ1-5; V: TRBV10-2
DNA: TGTGCCAGCAGCTTAGATTCGACCTACAATGAGCAGTTCTTC; CDR3: CASSLDSTYNEQFF; D: -; size: many; J: TRBJ2-1; V: TRBV5-6
DNA: TGTGCCAGCAGCTTGACTAGCGGGAAGGCAGATACGCAGTATTTT; CDR3: CASSLTSGKADTQYF; D: TRBD2; size: few; J: TRBJ2-3; V: TRBV7-8
DNA: TGTGCCAGCAGCTTACCGCCGGGTGTGAACACTGAAGCTTTCTTT; CDR3: CASSLPPGVNTEAFF; D: -; size: once; J: TRBJ1-1; V: TRBV7-2
DNA: TGTGCCAGCAGCCCCGGACTAGCGGGGGGACCACAAGAGACCCAGTACTTC; CDR3: CASSPGLAGGPQETQYF; D: TRBD2; size: -; J: TRBJ2-5; V: TRBV11-3
DNA: TGTGCCAGCAGTAACCGGGACAGGCCCCAAAAACTGTTTTTT; CDR3: CASSNRDRPQKLFF; D: TRBD1; size: few; J: TRBJ1-4; V: TRBV28
DNA: TGTGCCAGCAGTTTTCCGGGAGGGTTCAATGAGCAGTTCTTC; CDR3: CASSFPGGFNEQFF; D: TRBD2; size: many; J: TRBJ2-1; V: TRBV12-3/TRBV12-4
DNA: TGTGCCACCAGCAGCCCGGGACAGGATTCCAATGAGCAGTTCTTC; CDR3: CATSSPGQDSNEQFF; D: TRBD1; size: -; J: TRBJ2-1; V: TRBV15
DNA: TGTGCCAGCAGCCCCGGTTCGGGCTTACAAGAGACCCAGTACTTC; CDR3: CASSPGSGLQETQYF; D: -; size: -; J: TRBJ2-5; V: TRBV7-8
DNA: TGCGCCAGCAGCCCGGACAGGGAGGGAGATACGCAGTATTTT; CDR3: CASSPDREGDTQYF; D: -; size: -; J: TRBJ2-3; V: TRBV5-1
DNA: TGCAGTGCTAGGACTAGCGGGAGGATCAATGAGCAGTTCTTC; CDR3: CSARTSGRINEQFF; D: TRBD2; size: few; J: TRBJ2-1; V: TRBV20-1
DNA: TGTGCCAGCCGAAGGACAGGGGACACCGGGGAGCTGTTTTTT; CDR3: CASRRTGDTGELFF; D: TRBD1; size: few; J: TRBJ2-2; V: TRBV25-1
DNA: TGTGCCAGCCGGGTCCTTGGGGGCACCGGGGAGCTGTTTTTT; CDR3: CASRVLGGTGELFF; D: -; size: few; J: TRBJ2-2; V: TRBV12-3/TRBV12-4
DNA: TGCAGTGCTAGAGATTGGGTGAAGAAGTTGGGGGAGCTGTTTTTT; CDR3: CSARDWVKKLGELFF; D: -; size: many; J: TRBJ2-2; V: TRBV20-1
DNA: TGTGCCAGCAGTCCGAGGGGACTAGCACGAGATACGCAGTATTTT; CDR3: CASSPRGLARDTQYF; D: TRBD2; size: few; J: TRBJ2-3; V: TRBV27
DNA: TGTGCCAGCAGTGAATGGCCGCAACTCACAGATACGCAGTATTTT; CDR3: CASSEWPQLTDTQYF; D: -; size: few; J: TRBJ2-3; V: TRBV6-1
DNA: TGCAGCGTTGAAATCGGGTCCCCTGAAGCTTTCTTT; CDR3: CSVEIGSPEAFF; D: -; size: few; J: TRBJ1-1; V: TRBV29-1
DNA: TGCGCCAGCACTCTGGGGGCCGGTCTCGGCTACAATGAGCAGTTCTTC; CDR3: CASTLGAGLGYNEQFF; D: -; size: -; J: TRBJ2-1; V: TRBV5-1
DNA: TGTGCCAGCAGTGGCCCCATCGGGGATTGGGATTCACCCCTCCACTTT; CDR3: CASSGPIGDWDSPLHF; D: -; size: many; J: TRBJ1-6; V: TRBV6-1
DNA: TGCGCCAGCAGCTTGGCCATAGCGGGAGCACTCTCCTACAATGAGCAGTTCTTC; CDR3: CASSLAIAGALSYNEQFF; D: TRBD2; size: few; J: TRBJ2-1; V: TRBV5-1
DNA: TGCAGTGCTAGACACTTTATCCAAGAGACCCAGTACTTC; CDR3: CSARHFIQETQYF; D: -; size: few; J: TRBJ2-5; V: TRBV20-1
DNA: TGTGCCAGCAGCTTGCCCGGGACCGGCGGAGATACGCAGTATTTT; CDR3: CASSLPGTGGDTQYF; D: -; size: -; J: TRBJ2-3; V: TRBV5-4
DNA: TGCAGCGTTTTGGTCTCTGGAAACACCATATATTTT; CDR3: CSVLVSGNTIYF; D: -; size: -; J: TRBJ1-3; V: TRBV29-1
DNA: TGTGCCAGCAGCAGGGGGTTGCCAGTACTCTCTGGAAACACCATATATTTT; CDR3: CASSRGLPVLSGNTIYF; D: TRBD1; size: many; J: TRBJ1-3; V: TRBV6-1
DNA: TGTGCCAGCAGTTACGACACCTTCTCCTACAATGAGCAGTTCTTC; CDR3: CASSYDTFSYNEQFF; D: -; size: many; J: TRBJ2-1; V: TRBV12-3/TRBV12-4
DNA: TGTGCCAGCAGCCAAAGGACAGGTCTAGCAAATCAGCCCCAGCATTTT; CDR3: CASSQRTGLANQPQHF; D: TRBD1; size: -; J: TRBJ1-5; V: TRBV7-2
DNA: TGTGCCAGCAGCTTAGTTCGGACTAGTAATGAGCAGTTCTTC; CDR3: CASSLVRTSNEQFF; D: TRBD2; size: -; J: TRBJ2-1; V: TRBV11-2
DNA: TGTGCCAGCAGTTTGAGGGTTTTGGGTGAGCAGTTCTTC; CDR3: CASSLRVLGEQFF; D: -; size: -; J: TRBJ2-1; V: TRBV12-3/TRBV12-4
DNA: TGTGCCAGCAGTGAATTTGCAGGCGGGACTGAAGCTTTCTTT; CDR3: CASSEFAGGTEAFF; D: -; size: -; J: TRBJ1-1; V: TRBV2
DNA: TGTGCCATCAGAAGGCAGGGAGAGACCCAGTACTTC; CDR3: CAIRRQGETQYF; D: -; size: -; J: TRBJ2-5; V: TRBV10-3
DNA: TGTGCCAGCAGGGGGATGGGGGGATCCACTGAAGCTTTCTTT; CDR3: CASRGMGGSTEAFF; D: -; size: many; J: TRBJ1-1; V: TRBV27
DNA: TGTGCCAGCAGTGCTGCTTTAGGGGACGGCCTCGGCTACTATGGCTACACCTTC; CDR3: CASSAALGDGLGYYGYTF; D: -; size: -; J: TRBJ1-2; V: TRBV6-1